This T cell receptor beta chain was sequenced during a study of blood T cell repertoires in COVID-19. Using immunoSEQ multiplex PCR, the repertoire was profiled, and TCRdb retains in-frame clones only, with some absent. The data show 210,000 or so clones, with 88% seen just once and roughly 2.5% held by the top ten. The V gene end was trimmed by 6 bases and the J gene end by 9 bases; junction bases not matched to a gene: 6. Germline CDR1 reads MDHEN; CDR2 reads SYDVKM. This CDR3 is built from 12 residues. Material for sequencing was peripheral blood. The sequence was collected from a woman in her sixties or seventies with acute or convalescent COVID-19. The chain has TRBV28 and TRBJ1-1, with 8 nucleotides matching TRBD1. CDR3 loop: CASRGDRRKAFF. In DNA, the CDR3 is TGTGCCAGCAGGGGGGACAGGCGCAAAGCTTTCTTT.